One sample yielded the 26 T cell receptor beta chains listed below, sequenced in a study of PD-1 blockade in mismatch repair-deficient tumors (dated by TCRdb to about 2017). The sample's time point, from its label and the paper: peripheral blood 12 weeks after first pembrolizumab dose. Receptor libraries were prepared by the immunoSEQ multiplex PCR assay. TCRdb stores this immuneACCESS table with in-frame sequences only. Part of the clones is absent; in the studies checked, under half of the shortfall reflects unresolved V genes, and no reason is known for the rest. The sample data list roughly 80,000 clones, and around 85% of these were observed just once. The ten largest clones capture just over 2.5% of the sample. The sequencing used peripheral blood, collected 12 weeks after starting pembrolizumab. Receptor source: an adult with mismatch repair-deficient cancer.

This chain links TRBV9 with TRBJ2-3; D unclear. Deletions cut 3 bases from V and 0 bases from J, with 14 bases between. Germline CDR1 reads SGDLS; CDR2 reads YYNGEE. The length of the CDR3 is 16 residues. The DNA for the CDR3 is TGTGCCAGCAGCGAGTCGAGCTTTACTAGCACAGATACGCAGTATTTT. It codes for CASSESSFTSTDTQYF.

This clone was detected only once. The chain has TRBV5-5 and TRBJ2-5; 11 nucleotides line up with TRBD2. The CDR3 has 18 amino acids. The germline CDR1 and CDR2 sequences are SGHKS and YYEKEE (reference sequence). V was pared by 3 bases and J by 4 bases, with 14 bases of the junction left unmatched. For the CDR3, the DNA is TGTGCCAGCAGCTCGAGCCGAATGACTAGCGGGATAGGAGAGACCCAGTACTTC. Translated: CASSSSRMTSGIGETQYF.

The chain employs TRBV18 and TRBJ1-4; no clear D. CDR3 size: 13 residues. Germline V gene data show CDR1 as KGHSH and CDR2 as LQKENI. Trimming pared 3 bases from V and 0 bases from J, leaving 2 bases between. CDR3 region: CASSPATNEKLFF. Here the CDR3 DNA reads TGTGCCAGCTCACCCGCAACTAATGAAAAACTGTTTTTT.

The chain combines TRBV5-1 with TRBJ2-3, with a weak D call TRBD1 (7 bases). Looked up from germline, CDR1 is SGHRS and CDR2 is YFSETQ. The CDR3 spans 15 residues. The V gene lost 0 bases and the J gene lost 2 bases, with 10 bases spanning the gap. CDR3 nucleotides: TGCGCCAGCAGCTTGGGACAGGGACTCACAGATACGCAGTATTTT. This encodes CASSLGQGLTDTQYF.

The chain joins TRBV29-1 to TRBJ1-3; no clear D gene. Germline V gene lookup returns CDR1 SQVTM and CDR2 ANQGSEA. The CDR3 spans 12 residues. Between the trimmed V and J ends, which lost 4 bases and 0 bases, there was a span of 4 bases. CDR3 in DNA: TGCAGCGTTGCCCTCTCTGGAAACACCATATATTTT. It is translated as CSVALSGNTIYF.

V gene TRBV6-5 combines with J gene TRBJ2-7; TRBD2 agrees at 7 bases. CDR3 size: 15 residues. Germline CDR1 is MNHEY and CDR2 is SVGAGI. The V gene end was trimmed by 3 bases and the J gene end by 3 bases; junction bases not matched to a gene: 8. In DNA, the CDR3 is TGTGCCAGCAGTTATTCGCGGGAGAGGGGCTACGAGCAGTACTTC. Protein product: CASSYSRERGYEQYF.

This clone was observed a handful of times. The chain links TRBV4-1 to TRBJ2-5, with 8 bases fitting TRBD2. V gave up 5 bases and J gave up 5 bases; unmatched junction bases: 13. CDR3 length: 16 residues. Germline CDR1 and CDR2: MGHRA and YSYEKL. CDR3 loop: CASSFGSGGSVETQYF. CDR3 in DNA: TGCGCCAGCAGCTTCGGGTCGGGGGGGAGTGTGGAGACCCAGTACTTC.

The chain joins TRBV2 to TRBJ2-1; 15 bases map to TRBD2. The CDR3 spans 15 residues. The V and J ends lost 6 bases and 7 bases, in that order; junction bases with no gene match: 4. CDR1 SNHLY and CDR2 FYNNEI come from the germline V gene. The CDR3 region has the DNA TGTGCCAGCAGGGGAGGACTAGCGGGAGGGAATGAGCAGTTCTTC. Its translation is CASRGGLAGGNEQFF. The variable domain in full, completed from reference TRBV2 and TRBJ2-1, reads EPEVTQTPSHQVTQMGQEVILRCVPISNHLYFYWYRQILGQKVEFLVSFYNNEISEKSEIFDDQFSVERPDGSNFTLKIRSTKLEDSAMYFCASRGGLAGGNEQFFGPGTRLTVL.

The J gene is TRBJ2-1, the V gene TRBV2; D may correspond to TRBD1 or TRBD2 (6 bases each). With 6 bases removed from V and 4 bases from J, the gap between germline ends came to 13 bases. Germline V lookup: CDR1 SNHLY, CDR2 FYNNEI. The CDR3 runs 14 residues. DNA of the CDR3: TGTGCCAGCAGAGTTGGGGGGCCTTACAATGAGCAGTTCTTC. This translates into CASRVGGPYNEQFF.

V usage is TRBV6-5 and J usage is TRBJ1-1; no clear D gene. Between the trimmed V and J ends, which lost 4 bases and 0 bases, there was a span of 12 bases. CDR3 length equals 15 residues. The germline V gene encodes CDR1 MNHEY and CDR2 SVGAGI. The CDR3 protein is CASSLQPPMNTEAFF. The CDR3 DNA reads TGTGCCAGCAGTTTACAGCCACCCATGAACACTGAAGCTTTCTTT.

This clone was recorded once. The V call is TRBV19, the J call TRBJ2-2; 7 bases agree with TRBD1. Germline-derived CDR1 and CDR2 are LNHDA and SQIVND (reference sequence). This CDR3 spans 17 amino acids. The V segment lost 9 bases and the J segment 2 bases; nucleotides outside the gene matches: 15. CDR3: CASSLTMGQRNTGELFF. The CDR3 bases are TGTGCCAGCTCCTTAACCATGGGACAGAGAAACACCGGGGAGCTGTTTTTT. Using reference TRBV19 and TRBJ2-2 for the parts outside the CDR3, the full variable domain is DGGITQSPKYLFRKEGQNVTLSCEQNLNHDAMYWYRQDPGQGLRLIYYSQIVNDFQKGDIAEGYSVSREKKESFPLTVTSAQKNPTAFYLCASSLTMGQRNTGELFFGEGSRLTVL.

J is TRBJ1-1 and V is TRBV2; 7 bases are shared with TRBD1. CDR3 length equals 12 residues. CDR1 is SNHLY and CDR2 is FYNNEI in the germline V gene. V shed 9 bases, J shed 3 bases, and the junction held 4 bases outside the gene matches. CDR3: CASRGPYTEAFF. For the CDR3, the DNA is TGTGCCAGTAGGGGGCCCTACACTGAAGCTTTCTTT.

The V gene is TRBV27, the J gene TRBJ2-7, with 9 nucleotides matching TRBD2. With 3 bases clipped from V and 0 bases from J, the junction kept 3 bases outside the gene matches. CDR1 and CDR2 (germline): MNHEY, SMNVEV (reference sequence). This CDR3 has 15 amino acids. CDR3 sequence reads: CASSLKREVSYEQYF. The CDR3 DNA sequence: TGTGCCAGCAGTTTGAAGCGGGAGGTCTCCTACGAGCAGTACTTC.

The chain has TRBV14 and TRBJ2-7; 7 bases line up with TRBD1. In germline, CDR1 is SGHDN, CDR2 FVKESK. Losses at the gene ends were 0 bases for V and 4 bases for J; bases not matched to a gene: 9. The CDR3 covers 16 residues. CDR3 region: CASSQDIGGVGYEQYF. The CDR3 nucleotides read TGTGCCAGCAGCCAAGATATAGGGGGCGTTGGTTACGAGCAGTACTTC.

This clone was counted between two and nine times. The CDR3 spells CASSGISRAEQYF. CDR3 nucleotide sequence: TGTGCCAGCAGTGGGATATCCAGGGCCGAGCAGTACTTC. The genes are TRBV7-8 and TRBJ2-7, with a weak D call TRBD1 (5 bases). The V gene's germline CDR1 is SGHVS and CDR2 FQNEAQ. The CDR3 is 13 amino acids. The germline V and J ends were trimmed by 6 bases and 6 bases, with 15 bases remaining between them.

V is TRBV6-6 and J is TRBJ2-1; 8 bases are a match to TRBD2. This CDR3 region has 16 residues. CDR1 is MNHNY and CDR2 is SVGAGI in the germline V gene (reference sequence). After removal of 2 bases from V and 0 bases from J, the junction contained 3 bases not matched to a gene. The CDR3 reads CASSYQGTSSYNEQFF. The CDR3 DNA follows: TGTGCCAGCAGTTACCAGGGGACTAGCTCCTACAATGAGCAGTTCTTC.

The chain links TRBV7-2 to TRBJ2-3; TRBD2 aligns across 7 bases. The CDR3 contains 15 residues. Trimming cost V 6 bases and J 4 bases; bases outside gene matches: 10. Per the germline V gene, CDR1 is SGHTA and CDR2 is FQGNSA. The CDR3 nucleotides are TGTGCCAGCAGGCGCCGGGACTACGCCTCAGATACGCAGTATTTT. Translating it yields CASRRRDYASDTQYF. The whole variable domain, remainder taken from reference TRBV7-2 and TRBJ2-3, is GAGVSQSPSNKVTEKGKDVELRCDPISGHTALYWYRQSLGQGLEFLIYFQGNSAPDKSGLPSDRFSAERTGGSVSTLTIQRTQQEDSAVYLCASRRRDYASDTQYFGPGTRLTVL.

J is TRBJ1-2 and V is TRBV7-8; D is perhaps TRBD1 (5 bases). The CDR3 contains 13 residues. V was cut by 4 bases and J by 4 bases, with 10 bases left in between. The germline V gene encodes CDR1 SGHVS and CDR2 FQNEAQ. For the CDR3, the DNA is TGTGCCAGCAGCTGGGACGGGGGCTATGGCTACACCTTC. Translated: CASSWDGGYGYTF.

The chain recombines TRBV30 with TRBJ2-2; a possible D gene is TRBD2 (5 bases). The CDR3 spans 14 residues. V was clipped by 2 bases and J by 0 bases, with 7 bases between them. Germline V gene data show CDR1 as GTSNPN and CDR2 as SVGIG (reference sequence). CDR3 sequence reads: CAWSRGTNTGELFF. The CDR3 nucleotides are TGTGCCTGGAGTCGGGGAACGAACACCGGGGAGCTGTTTTTT. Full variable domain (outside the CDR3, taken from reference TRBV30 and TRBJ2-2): SQTIHQWPATLVQPVGSPLSLECTVEGTSNPNLYWYRQAAGRGLQLLFYSVGIGQISSEVPQNLSASRPQDRQFILSSKKLLLSDSGFYLCAWSRGTNTGELFFGEGSRLTVL.

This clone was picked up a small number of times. The CDR3 nucleotides read TGTGCCAGCAGCTTAGATCAGGGTGAGCAGTTCTTC. Protein: CASSLDQGEQFF. The V gene is TRBV11-2, the J gene TRBJ2-1; D possibly corresponds to TRBD1 (5 bases). This CDR3 has 12 residues. Trimming stripped 0 bases from V and 9 bases from J, with 6 bases between. Germline CDR1 is SGHAT and CDR2 is FQNNGV.

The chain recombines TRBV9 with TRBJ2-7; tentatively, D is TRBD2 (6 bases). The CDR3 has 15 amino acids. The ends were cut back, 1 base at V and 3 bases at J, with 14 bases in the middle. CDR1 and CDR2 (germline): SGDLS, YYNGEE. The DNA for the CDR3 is TGTGCCAGCAGCGTAAAGGCTAGCGAAGGCTACGAGCAGTACTTC. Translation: CASSVKASEGYEQYF.

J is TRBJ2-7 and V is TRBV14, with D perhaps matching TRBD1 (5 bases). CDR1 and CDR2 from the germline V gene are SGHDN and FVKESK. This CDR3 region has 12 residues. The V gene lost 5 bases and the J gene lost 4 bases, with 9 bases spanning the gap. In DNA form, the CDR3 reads TGTGCCAGCAGCTCAGGGCGGTACGAGCAGTACTTC. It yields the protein CASSSGRYEQYF. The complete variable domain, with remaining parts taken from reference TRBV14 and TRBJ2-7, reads EAGVTQFPSHSVIEKGQTVTLRCDPISGHDNLYWYRRVMGKEIKFLLHFVKESKQDESGMPNNRFLAERTGGTYSTLKVQPAELEDSGVYFCASSSGRYEQYFGPGTRLTVT.

The CDR3 DNA sequence: TGTGCCAGCAGCTCGGTCGAAGCTTTCTTT. It encodes CASSSVEAFF. The rearrangement links TRBV5-5 to TRBJ1-1; D gene ambiguous. CDR1 is SGHKS and CDR2 is YYEKEE in the germline V gene (reference sequence). The V and J ends lost 3 bases and 8 bases respectively, with 5 bases between them. The CDR3 is made up of 10 amino acids.

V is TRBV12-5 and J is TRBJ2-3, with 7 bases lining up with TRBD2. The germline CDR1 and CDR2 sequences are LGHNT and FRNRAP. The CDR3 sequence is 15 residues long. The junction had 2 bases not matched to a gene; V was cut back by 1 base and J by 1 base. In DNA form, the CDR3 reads TGTGCTAGTGGTTTGGGACTAGCCCGCACAGATACGCAGTATTTT. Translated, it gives CASGLGLARTDTQYF.

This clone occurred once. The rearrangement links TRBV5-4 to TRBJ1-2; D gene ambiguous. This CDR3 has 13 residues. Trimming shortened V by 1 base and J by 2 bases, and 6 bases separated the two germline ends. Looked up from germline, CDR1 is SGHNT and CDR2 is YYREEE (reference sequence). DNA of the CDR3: TGTGCCAGCAGCTTGAGAGAAAACTATGGCTACACCTTC. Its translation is CASSLRENYGYTF.

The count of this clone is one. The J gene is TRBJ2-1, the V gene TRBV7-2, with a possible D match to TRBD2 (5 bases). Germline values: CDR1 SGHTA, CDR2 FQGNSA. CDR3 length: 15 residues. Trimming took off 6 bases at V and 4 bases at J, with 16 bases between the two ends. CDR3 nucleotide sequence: TGTGCCAGCAGGCTATCCGGGGTTCTATACAATGAGCAGTTCTTC. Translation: CASRLSGVLYNEQFF.